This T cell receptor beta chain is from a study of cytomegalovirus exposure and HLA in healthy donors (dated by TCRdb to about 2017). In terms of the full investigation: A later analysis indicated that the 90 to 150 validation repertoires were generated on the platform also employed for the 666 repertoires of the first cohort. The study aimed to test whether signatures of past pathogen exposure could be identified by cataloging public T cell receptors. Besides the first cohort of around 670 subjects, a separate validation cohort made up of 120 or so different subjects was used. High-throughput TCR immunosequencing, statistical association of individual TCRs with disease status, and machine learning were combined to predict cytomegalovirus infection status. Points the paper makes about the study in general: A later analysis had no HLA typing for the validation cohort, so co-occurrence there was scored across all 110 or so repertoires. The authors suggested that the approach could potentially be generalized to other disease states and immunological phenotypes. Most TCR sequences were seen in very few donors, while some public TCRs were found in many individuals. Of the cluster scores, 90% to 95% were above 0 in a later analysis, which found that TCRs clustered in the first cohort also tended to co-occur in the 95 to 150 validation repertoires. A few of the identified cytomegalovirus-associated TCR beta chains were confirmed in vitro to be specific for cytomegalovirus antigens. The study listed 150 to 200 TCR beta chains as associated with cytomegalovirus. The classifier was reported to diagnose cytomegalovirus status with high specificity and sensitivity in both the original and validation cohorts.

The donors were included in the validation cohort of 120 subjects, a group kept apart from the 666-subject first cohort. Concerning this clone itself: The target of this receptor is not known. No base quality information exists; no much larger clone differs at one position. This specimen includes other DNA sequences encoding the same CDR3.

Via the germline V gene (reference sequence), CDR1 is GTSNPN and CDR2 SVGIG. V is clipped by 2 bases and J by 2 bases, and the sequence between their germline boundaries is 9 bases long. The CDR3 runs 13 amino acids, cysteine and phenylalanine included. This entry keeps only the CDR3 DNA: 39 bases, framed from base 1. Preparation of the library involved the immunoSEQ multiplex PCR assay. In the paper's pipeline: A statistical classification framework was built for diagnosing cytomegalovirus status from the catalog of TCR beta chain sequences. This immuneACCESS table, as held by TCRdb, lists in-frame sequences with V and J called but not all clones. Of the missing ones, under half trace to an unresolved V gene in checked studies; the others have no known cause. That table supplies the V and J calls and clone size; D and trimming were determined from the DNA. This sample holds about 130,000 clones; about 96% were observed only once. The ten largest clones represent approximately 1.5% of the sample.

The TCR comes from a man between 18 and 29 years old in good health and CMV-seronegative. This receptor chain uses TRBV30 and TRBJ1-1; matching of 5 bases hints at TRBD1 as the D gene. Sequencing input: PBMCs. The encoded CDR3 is CAWSSQGNTEAFF. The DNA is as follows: TGTGCCTGGAGTAGTCAGGGAAACACTGAAGCTTTCTTT.